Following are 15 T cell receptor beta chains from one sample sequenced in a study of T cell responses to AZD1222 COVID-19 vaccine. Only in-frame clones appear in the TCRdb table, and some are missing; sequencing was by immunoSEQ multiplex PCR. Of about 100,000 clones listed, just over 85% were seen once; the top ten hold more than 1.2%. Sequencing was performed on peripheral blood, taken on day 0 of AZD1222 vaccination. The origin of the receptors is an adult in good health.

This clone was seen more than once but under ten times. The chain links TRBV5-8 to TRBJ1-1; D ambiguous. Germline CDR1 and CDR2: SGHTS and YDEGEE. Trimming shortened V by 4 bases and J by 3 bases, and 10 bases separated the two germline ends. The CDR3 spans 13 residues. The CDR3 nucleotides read TGTGCCAGCAGCCCGACTGCCTACACTGAAGCTTTCTTT. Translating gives CASSPTAYTEAFF.

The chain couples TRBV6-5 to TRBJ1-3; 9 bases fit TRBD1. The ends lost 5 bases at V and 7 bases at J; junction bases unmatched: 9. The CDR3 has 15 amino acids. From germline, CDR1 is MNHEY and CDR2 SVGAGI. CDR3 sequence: CASSRQGVDGNTIYF. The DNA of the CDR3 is TGTGCCAGCAGTCGACAGGGGGTGGATGGGAACACCATATATTTT.

The CDR3, as DNA: TGTGCCAGCAGCCAAGTGTACGGTAGCAATCAGCCCCAGCATTTT. Its protein is CASSQVYGSNQPQHF. The rearrangement links TRBV3-1 (or the pseudogene TRBV3-2) to TRBJ1-5; D ambiguous. Germline assignment: CDR1 LGHDT and CDR2 YNNKEL (reference sequence). V was clipped by 1 base and J by 0 bases, with 7 bases between them. The CDR3 loop spans 15 amino acids.

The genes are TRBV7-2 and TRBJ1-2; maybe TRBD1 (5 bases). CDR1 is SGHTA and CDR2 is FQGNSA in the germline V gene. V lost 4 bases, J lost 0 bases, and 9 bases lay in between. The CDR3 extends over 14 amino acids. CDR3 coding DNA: TGTGCCAGCAGCTCCGAGGGGTCTAACTATGGCTACACCTTC. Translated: CASSSEGSNYGYTF.

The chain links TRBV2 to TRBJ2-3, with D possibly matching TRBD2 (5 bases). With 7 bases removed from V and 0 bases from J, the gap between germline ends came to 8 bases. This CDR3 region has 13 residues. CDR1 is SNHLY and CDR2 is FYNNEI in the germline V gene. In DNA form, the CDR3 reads TGTGCCAGCACCGGGGATAGCACAGATACGCAGTATTTT. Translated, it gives CASTGDSTDTQYF.

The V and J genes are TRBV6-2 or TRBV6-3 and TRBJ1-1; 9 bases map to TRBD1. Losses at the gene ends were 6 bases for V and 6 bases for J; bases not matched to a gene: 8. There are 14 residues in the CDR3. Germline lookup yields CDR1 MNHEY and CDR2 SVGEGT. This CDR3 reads CASSVLDRGSEAFF. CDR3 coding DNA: TGTGCCAGCAGCGTTTTGGACAGGGGCTCTGAAGCTTTCTTT.

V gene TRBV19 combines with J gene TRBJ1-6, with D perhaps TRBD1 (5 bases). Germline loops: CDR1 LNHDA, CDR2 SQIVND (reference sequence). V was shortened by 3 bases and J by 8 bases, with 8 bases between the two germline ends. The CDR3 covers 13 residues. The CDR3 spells CASSIGADSPLHF. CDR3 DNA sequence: TGTGCCAGTAGTATTGGGGCCGATTCACCCCTCCACTTT.

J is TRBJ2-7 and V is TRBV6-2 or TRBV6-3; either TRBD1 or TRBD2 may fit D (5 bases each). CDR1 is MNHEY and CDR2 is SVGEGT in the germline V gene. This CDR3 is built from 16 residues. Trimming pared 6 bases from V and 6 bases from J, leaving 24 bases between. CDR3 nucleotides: TGTGCCAGCAGCAAGGGAGAGCAGGGATACTCCCGCGAGCAGTACTTC. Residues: CASSKGEQGYSREQYF.

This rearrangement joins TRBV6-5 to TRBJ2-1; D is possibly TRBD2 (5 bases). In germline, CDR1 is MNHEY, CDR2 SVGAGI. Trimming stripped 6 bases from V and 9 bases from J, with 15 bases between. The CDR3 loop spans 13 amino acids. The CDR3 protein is CASSPGVVGEQFF. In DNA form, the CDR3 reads TGTGCCAGCAGCCCCGGGGTAGTTGGTGAGCAGTTCTTC.

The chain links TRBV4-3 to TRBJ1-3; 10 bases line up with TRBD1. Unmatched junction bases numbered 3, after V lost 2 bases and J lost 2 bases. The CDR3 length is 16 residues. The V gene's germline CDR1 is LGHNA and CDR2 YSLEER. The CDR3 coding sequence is TGCGCCAGCAGCCAACAAGGGACAGGGGCTGGAAACACCATATATTTT. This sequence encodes CASSQQGTGAGNTIYF.

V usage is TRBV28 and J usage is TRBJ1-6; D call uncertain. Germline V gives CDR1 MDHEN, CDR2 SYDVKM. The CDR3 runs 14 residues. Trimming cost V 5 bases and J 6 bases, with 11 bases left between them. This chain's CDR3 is CASSPSLSNSPLHF. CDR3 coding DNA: TGTGCCAGCAGTCCATCTCTGTCTAATTCACCCCTCCACTTT.

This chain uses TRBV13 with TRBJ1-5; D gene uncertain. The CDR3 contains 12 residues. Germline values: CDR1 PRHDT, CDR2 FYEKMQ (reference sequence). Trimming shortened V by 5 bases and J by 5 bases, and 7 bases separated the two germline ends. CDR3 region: CASSVKDQPQHF. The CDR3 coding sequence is TGTGCCAGCAGCGTAAAAGATCAGCCCCAGCATTTT.

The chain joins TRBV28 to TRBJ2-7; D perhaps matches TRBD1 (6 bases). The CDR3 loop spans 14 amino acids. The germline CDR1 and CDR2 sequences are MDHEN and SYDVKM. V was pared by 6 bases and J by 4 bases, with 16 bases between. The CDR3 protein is CASRLTGRGYEQYF. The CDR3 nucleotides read TGTGCCAGCAGACTTACAGGGAGAGGTTACGAGCAGTACTTC.

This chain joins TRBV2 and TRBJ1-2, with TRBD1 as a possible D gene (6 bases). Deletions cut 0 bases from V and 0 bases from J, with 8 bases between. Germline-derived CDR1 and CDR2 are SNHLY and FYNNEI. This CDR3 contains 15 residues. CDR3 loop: CASSEATGSNYGYTF. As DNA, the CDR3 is TGTGCCAGCAGTGAAGCGACAGGCTCTAACTATGGCTACACCTTC.

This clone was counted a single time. The CDR3 spells CSASRQEEIYGYTF. In nucleotides, the CDR3 is TGCAGTGCTAGTCGACAGGAGGAAATCTATGGCTACACCTTC. The V and J genes are TRBV20-1 and TRBJ1-2, with a weak D call TRBD1 (6 bases). This CDR3 region has 14 residues. Germline V gene lookup returns CDR1 DFQATT and CDR2 SNEGSKA (reference sequence). V lost 3 bases, J lost 4 bases, and 15 bases lay in between.